These T cell receptor beta chains were read from a single sample in a study of shared clonotypes between healthy human individuals. Sequencing used immunoSEQ multiplex PCR; TCRdb keeps in-frame clones, though not all of them. The profile covers around 2.1 million clones, with roughly 91% appearing a single time and 1.5% to 2% taken by the ten largest. Sequences were obtained from naive CD8+ T cells from PBMCs. These receptor sequences come from a young man in good health. Some clones in this sample may be carry-over from other donors' samples. The CDR3 runs from the conserved cysteine through the conserved F or W. The order of the fields is V gene, clone size, D gene, J gene, CDR3 protein, CDR3 DNA. A D gene is named only where the DNA matches it firmly. Only part of the rows carry a size: once, few, many, or a class if the clone is expanded.

TRBV28	.	TRBD1	TRBJ2-1	CASTGRPHRGVNYNEQFF	TGTGCCAGCACGGGCCGCCCCCACAGGGGCGTAAATTACAATGAGCAGTTCTTC
TRBV7-9	few	.	TRBJ2-2	CASSLAIGIFTGELFF	TGTGCCAGCAGCTTAGCCATCGGGATTTTCACCGGGGAGCTGTTTTTT
TRBV28	few	.	TRBJ1-1	CASSSWLVHPVNTEAFF	TGTGCCAGCAGTTCCTGGCTAGTCCACCCCGTGAACACTGAAGCTTTCTTT
TRBV5-6	.	.	TRBJ2-5	CASSLGTNYQETQYF	TGTGCCAGCAGCTTGGGAACCAATTACCAAGAGACCCAGTACTTC
TRBV5-1	.	TRBD1	TRBJ2-3	CASSLSPGQGNTDTQYF	TGCGCCAGCAGCTTGTCTCCAGGACAGGGCAACACAGATACGCAGTATTTT
TRBV7-8	.	TRBD1	TRBJ1-4	CASNPAGGAGEKLFF	TGTGCCAGCAACCCTGCAGGGGGCGCTGGGGAAAAACTGTTTTTT
TRBV4-3	.	.	TRBJ1-2	CASSLKGGKYGYTF	TGCGCCAGCAGCCTTAAGGGTGGGAAGTATGGCTACACCTTC
TRBV28	.	TRBD1	TRBJ2-7	CASSPERTGAYEQYF	TGTGCCAGCAGCCCGGAGAGGACAGGGGCCTACGAGCAGTACTTC
TRBV19	.	.	TRBJ1-2	CASRSGDGYTF	TGTGCCAGTAGGTCCGGGGATGGCTACACCTTC
TRBV6-5	.	.	TRBJ2-7	CASSPGGGQYEQYF	TGTGCCAGCAGCCCCGGCGGGGGCCAATACGAGCAGTACTTC
TRBV9	.	.	TRBJ1-2	CASSVDRGYGYTF	TGTGCCAGCAGCGTAGACCGGGGTTATGGCTACACCTTC
TRBV4-2	.	TRBD1	TRBJ2-7	CASSQEDRGFYEQYF	TGTGCCAGCAGCCAGGAGGACAGGGGGTTCTACGAGCAGTACTTC
TRBV6-5	.	.	TRBJ1-2	CASSEQGHGYTF	TGTGCCAGCAGTGAGCAGGGACATGGCTACACCTTC
TRBV2	few	.	TRBJ2-7	CASSEFEQYF	TGTGCCAGCAGTGAATTCGAGCAGTACTTC
TRBV19	.	.	TRBJ1-1	CASSTRGWTEAFF	TGTGCCAGTAGTACCAGGGGTTGGACTGAAGCTTTCTTT
TRBV29-1	once	.	TRBJ2-1	CSVEGHGQGRYNEQFF	TGCAGCGTTGAAGGTCATGGGCAGGGGCGCTACAATGAGCAGTTCTTC
TRBV7-9	.	TRBD2	TRBJ2-5	CASSFPGGQETQYF	TGTGCCAGCAGCTTTCCGGGAGGGCAAGAGACCCAGTACTTC
TRBV9	.	.	TRBJ2-2	CASSPLGSSNTGELFF	TGTGCCAGCAGCCCCTTGGGGTCTTCGAACACCGGGGAGCTGTTTTTT
TRBV7-9	.	.	TRBJ2-5	CASSPSNGGETQYF	TGTGCCAGCAGCCCATCGAACGGAGGGGAGACCCAGTACTTC
TRBV5-1	few	.	TRBJ2-4	CASRVTGGIQYF	TGCGCCAGCAGAGTTACAGGAGGCATTCAGTACTTC
TRBV28	.	.	TRBJ1-1	CASSTPDSPYTEAFF	TGTGCCAGCAGTACTCCGGACAGTCCGTACACTGAAGCTTTCTTT
TRBV9	.	.	TRBJ2-6	CASSVDPNRANVLTF	TGTGCCAGCAGCGTAGACCCCAACCGGGCCAACGTCCTGACTTTC
TRBV6-5	.	.	TRBJ1-2	CASSYEVNYGYTF	TGTGCCAGCAGTTACGAGGTGAACTATGGCTACACCTTC
TRBV6-1	.	.	TRBJ2-1	CATRGSHYNEQFF	TGTGCCACCAGGGGATCTCACTACAATGAGCAGTTCTTC
TRBV15	.	TRBD1	TRBJ1-1	CATSRDRARTEAFF	TGTGCCACCAGCAGGGACAGGGCGAGGACTGAAGCTTTCTTT